This entry lists 17 T cell receptor beta chains sequenced from one sample in a study of long-term antiretroviral therapy in people with HIV. They ran version v3.0 of the immunoSEQ assay at survey level. Here immunoSEQ multiplex PCR was the method, and the copy in TCRdb shows in-frame clones only, minus some. The sample shows roughly 20,000 clones, roughly 85% of them seen only once. Sequenced here: unsorted PBMCs, sampled 4.1 years after starting antiretroviral therapy. These receptors originate from a woman aged 40 to 50 with HIV.

The genes are TRBV27 and TRBJ2-7, with 11 bases that match TRBD1. The germline V gene encodes CDR1 MNHEY and CDR2 SMNVEV (reference sequence). J was trimmed by 7 bases and V by 3 bases; bases with no gene match: 8. The CDR3 extends over 15 amino acids. In DNA form, the CDR3 reads TGTGCCAGCAGTTTGGACGGGACAGGGGGTCGGGAGCAGTACTTC. As protein: CASSLDGTGGREQYF.

The chain uses TRBV29-1 and TRBJ2-5, with 9 bases matching TRBD1. The CDR3 consists of 13 residues. CDR1 is SQVTM and CDR2 is ANQGSEA in the germline V gene. V was pared by 5 bases and J by 5 bases, with 6 bases of the junction left unmatched. CDR3 region: CSVRGQGGETQYF. The CDR3 DNA follows: TGCAGCGTTAGGGGACAGGGCGGGGAGACCCAGTACTTC.

The CDR3 nucleotides are TGTGCCAGCAGCTCCGACCTGAGCGAGTACTTC. Translated, it gives CASSSDLSEYF. This chain joins TRBV5-4 and TRBJ2-7; D is unresolved. The germline V and J ends were trimmed by 3 bases and 11 bases, with 12 bases remaining between them. The CDR3 length is 11 residues. The germline V gene has CDR1 SGHNT and CDR2 YYREEE (reference sequence).

The chain links TRBV6-5 to TRBJ2-3; D may be TRBD1 (6 bases). Germline V gives CDR1 MNHEY, CDR2 SVGAGI. The CDR3 covers 12 residues. The germline V and J ends were trimmed by 4 bases and 4 bases, with 6 bases remaining between them. CDR3 region: CASSSGADTQYF. For the CDR3, the DNA is TGTGCCAGCAGTTCAGGGGCAGATACGCAGTATTTT.

This clone has only a few counts. This rearrangement joins TRBV6-6 to TRBJ1-5; TRBD1 matches 7 bases. The V segment lost 5 bases and the J segment 5 bases; nucleotides outside the gene matches: 3. The CDR3 sequence is 13 residues long. Germline V gene sequence: CDR1 MNHNY, CDR2 SVGAGI (reference sequence). CDR3 nucleotides: TGTGCCAGCAGTAGGGGGCGCGATCAGCCCCAGCATTTT. This sequence encodes CASSRGRDQPQHF.

Only one count was recorded for this clone. The chain uses TRBV6-5 and TRBJ1-3, with D perhaps matching TRBD1 (6 bases). The CDR3 sequence is 13 residues long. Germline CDR1 MNHEY, CDR2 SVGAGI. Trimming removed 7 bases from V and 3 bases from J, with 10 bases in between. CDR3 amino acids: CASTGGLGNTIYF. The CDR3 DNA is TGTGCCAGCACCGGGGGGCTTGGAAACACCATATATTTT.

J is TRBJ1-2 and V is TRBV29-1, with 8 bases identical to TRBD1. The germline V gene has CDR1 SQVTM and CDR2 ANQGSEA. The CDR3 loop spans 14 amino acids. After removal of 6 bases from V and 6 bases from J, the junction contained 12 bases not matched to a gene. The CDR3 here is CSVYGRQGFNGYTF. CDR3 nucleotide sequence: TGCAGCGTCTACGGGAGACAGGGGTTCAATGGCTACACCTTC. Variable domain in full (rest from reference TRBV29-1 and TRBJ1-2): SAVISQKPSRDICQRGTSLTIQCQVDSQVTMMFWYRQQPGQSLTLIATANQGSEATYESGFVIDKFPISRPNLTFSTLTVSNMSPEDSSIYLCSVYGRQGFNGYTFGSGTRLTVV.

The chain links TRBV11-2 to TRBJ1-1, with a weak D call TRBD1 (6 bases). V lost 1 base and J lost 5, with 8 bases in between. This CDR3 region has 13 residues. In germline, CDR1 is SGHAT, CDR2 FQNNGV. CDR3 nucleotides: TGTGCCAGCAGCTTAGTTAGGGGGACTGAAGCTTTCTTT. Translated, it gives CASSLVRGTEAFF.

This clone has only a few counts. The chain recombines TRBV29-1 with TRBJ2-7, with D perhaps being TRBD1 or TRBD2 (6 bases each). CDR3 size: 14 residues. The germline V gene encodes CDR1 SQVTM and CDR2 ANQGSEA. V was cut by 2 bases and J by 2 bases, with 13 bases left in between. CDR3 DNA sequence: TGCAGCGTTGAAATGGGGGGCAGAGCCTACGAGCAGTACTTC. The encoded protein is CSVEMGGRAYEQYF.

This clone was found once. V is TRBV6-1 and J is TRBJ1-2; no firm D call. CDR1 MNHNS and CDR2 SASEGT come from the germline V gene. Trimming removed 1 base at V and 3 bases at J, with 3 bases between. The CDR3 contains 12 residues. CDR3 in DNA: TGTGCCAGCAGTGAAGATGACTATGGCTACACCTTC. This sequence encodes CASSEDDYGYTF.

The sample holds a few counts of this clone. The chain recombines TRBV5-1 with TRBJ1-3; D remains unclear. Trimming cost V 4 bases and J 0 bases, with 14 bases left between them. The CDR3 runs to 16 residues. Per the germline V gene, CDR1 is SGHRS and CDR2 is YFSETQ. CDR3 bases: TGCGCCAGCAGCGTTGGAACGCGGGGCTCTGGAAACACCATATATTTT. The encoded protein is CASSVGTRGSGNTIYF.

The chain couples TRBV11-3 to TRBJ2-2, with a weak D call TRBD2 (6 bases). The length of the CDR3 is 19 residues. V dropped 2 bases and J dropped 2 bases, with 21 bases sitting between them. Germline CDR1 SGHNT, CDR2 YENEEA. In nucleotides, the CDR3 is TGTGCCAGCAGCTTATCCAGGTGGGGGGACTCAAAAAACACCGGGGAGCTGTTTTTT. It specifies CASSLSRWGDSKNTGELFF. The variable domain in full, with the rest retrieved from reference TRBV11-3 and TRBJ2-2, is EAGVVQSPRYKIIEKKQPVAFWCNPISGHNTLYWYLQNLGQGPELLIRYENEEAVDDSQLPKDRFSAERLKGVDSTLKIQPAELGDSAVYLCASSLSRWGDSKNTGELFFGEGSRLTVL.

In this sample, this clone turned up a few times. The chain carries TRBV29-1 and TRBJ2-2; 9 bases agree with TRBD2. Germline values: CDR1 SQVTM, CDR2 ANQGSEA. The CDR3 contains 15 residues. V shed 0 bases, J shed 4 bases, and the junction held 3 bases outside the gene matches. CDR3 in amino acids: CSVEEGGRATGELFF. In DNA form, the CDR3 reads TGCAGCGTTGAAGAAGGCGGGAGGGCCACCGGGGAGCTGTTTTTT.

This clone was recorded only once. CDR3 in amino acids: CASSPDMNTEAFF. In DNA, the CDR3 is TGTGCCAGCTCCCCAGATATGAACACTGAAGCTTTCTTT. The chain links TRBV18 to TRBJ1-1, with D unclear. Germline V gene data show CDR1 as KGHSH and CDR2 as LQKENI. CDR3 size: 13 residues. V was cut by 6 bases and J by 0 bases, with 8 bases left in between.

The V and J genes are TRBV11-3 and TRBJ2-2, with 8 bases fitting TRBD2. CDR3 length equals 15 residues. Germline V gene sequence: CDR1 SGHNT, CDR2 YENEEA. The V gene end was trimmed by 0 bases and the J gene end by 5 bases; junction bases not matched to a gene: 2. For the CDR3, the DNA is TGTGCCAGCAGCTTAGACGGGAGGGTGACCGGGGAGCTGTTTTTT. Translating it yields CASSLDGRVTGELFF.

The chain couples TRBV11-2 to TRBJ2-1; 8 nucleotides agree with TRBD2. In germline, CDR1 is SGHAT, CDR2 FQNNGV. With V trimmed by 5 bases and J by 6 bases, 15 bases remained unmatched. This CDR3 comprises 17 residues. CDR3 DNA: TGTGCCAGCAGCACTAGGGGAGCGGGAGTATACCTCAATGAGCAGTTCTTC. It translates to CASSTRGAGVYLNEQFF.

This chain uses TRBV29-1 with TRBJ2-5; the match to TRBD2 covers 7 bases. The germline V gene encodes CDR1 SQVTM and CDR2 ANQGSEA. This CDR3 is built from 12 residues. V trimming: 7 bases; J trimming: 5 bases; junction bases outside the gene matches: 7. The CDR3 is CSAVLGGETQYF. The CDR3 DNA sequence: TGCAGCGCCGTTCTCGGGGGGGAGACCCAGTACTTC.